The present entry profiles one TCR beta chain with its context. CDR3 length: 13 amino acids. Germline V gene data show CDR1 as MDHEN and CDR2 as SYDVKM. Trimming removed 8 bases from V and 1 base from J, with 11 bases in between. The data were taken from a study of blood T cell repertoires in COVID-19. As for the study in general: Spain, Italy and the United States supplied samples that represented acute and convalescent COVID-19.

The authors' processing: Reference gene primer amplification in the assay estimated nucleated cell counts. Sequencing was performed with immunoSEQ multiplex PCR; in TCRdb, only in-frame clones are kept and a portion is missing. That table is the source of V, J and clone size, and D and trimming were worked out from the DNA. The sample holds 150,000 to 200,000 clones, more than 75% seen once. Individuals aged about 18 to 95 years were recruited from roughly 22 US areas. Assignments of participants to cohorts depended upon their own reported clinical history. The rearrangement joins TRBV28 to TRBJ2-5; tentative D call: TRBD1 (5 bases). The receptor was isolated from a woman in her 50s with acute COVID-19. The sample was PBMCs or T cells enriched from blood (not recorded which). The CDR3 nucleotides read TGTGCCAGCGGGTTGCAGGGCCAAGAGACCCAGTACTTC. It yields the protein CASGLQGQETQYF. The full variable domain, rest sourced from reference TRBV28 and TRBJ2-5, is DVKVTQSSRYLVKRTGEKVFLECVQDMDHENMFWYRQDPGLGLRLIYFSYDVKMKEKGDIPEGYSVSREKKERFSLILESASTNQTSMYLCASGLQGQETQYFGPGTRLLVL.